The sequence of this T cell receptor (beta chain) was determined in a study of blood T cell repertoires in COVID-19 (TCRdb year 2020). About the investigation overall: The collaborator samples originated in the United States, Italy and Spain and spanned the acute and convalescent phases of COVID-19. The prospective study material was composed of cDNA or gDNA derived from T cells, B-cell-depleted T cells, or PBMCs. Subjects who had been exposed to COVID-19, were actively infected with it, or had recovered from it provided the deeply sampled blood TCRbeta repertoires that made up the dataset. A freely available public database, intended as a resource for researchers studying the immune response to SARS-CoV-2, is where the repertoires were released. Samples came from the ongoing ImmuneRACE study (first 160 participants) plus 1,254 subjects from 6 global collaborators. Nearly every sample came with metadata listing a de-identified subject ID, COVID-19 status, age in years and sex. Where available, HLA class I and class II types were taken from metadata supplied by the sample provider and were not determined by assay-based typing. Paper-wide results and their limitations: How much clinical and demographic metadata was included differed by source and by participant, and the metadata was provided uncurated.

Taken from the germline V gene (reference sequence), the CDR1 and CDR2 loops are MNHEY and SMNVEV. The CDR3 spans 14 residues, from the cysteine through the phenylalanine. The entry retains the CDR3 DNA only, 42 bases that are in frame from base 1. V is clipped by 7 bases and J by 8 bases, and the sequence between their germline boundaries is 18 bases long. The immunoSEQ Assay, a bias-controlled multiplex PCR, was used to amplify TCRbeta CDR3 regions from genomic DNA. The study's own analysis went as follows. Within the assay, amplification of reference gene primers was used to estimate how many nucleated cells each sample contained. To quantify the absolute abundance of each unique TCRbeta CDR3 rearrangement, sequence reads were collapsed and filtered. For each sample, productive Simpson clonality was calculated by taking the square root of Simpson's diversity index across productive rearrangements. TCRdb provides this immuneACCESS table in a form limited to in-frame rearrangements. Some clones are lacking; in checked studies, under half of them reflect an unresolved V gene, and why the rest are absent is not known. V, J and clone size derive from that table, while D and trimming were established from the DNA sequence. The sample yields 62,000 or so clones; roughly 80% were counted once. Around 3.7% of the sample is in the top ten clones.

In the prospective study, participants were roughly 18 to 100 years old, resided in approximately 25 geographic areas of the United States, and were enrolled through a virtual design. In the prospective study, participants were assigned to cohorts based on the clinical history participants reported in a screening survey and a study questionnaire. Each participant in the prospective study had whole blood, serum and a nasopharyngeal or oropharyngeal swab collected by mobile phlebotomists. Over a roughly two-month period, participants in the prospective study had the option of providing additional blood draws and questionnaires. Blood samples from the prospective study were shipped frozen or at room temperature prior to DNA extraction. Regarding this clone: It lacks a known antigen. No base qualities exist here, and no much larger clone lies one base off it.

The receptor was isolated from a woman aged 40 to 50 with acute COVID-19. The sequence joins TRBV27 to TRBJ2-1; 6 matching bases give a weak D call of TRBD1. Sequencing was done on a sample of PBMCs or T cells enriched from blood (not recorded which). The DNA is TGTGCCAGCACCCTGGGGGCCGGGGTCCATGAGCAGTTCTTC. This translates into CASTLGAGVHEQFF.